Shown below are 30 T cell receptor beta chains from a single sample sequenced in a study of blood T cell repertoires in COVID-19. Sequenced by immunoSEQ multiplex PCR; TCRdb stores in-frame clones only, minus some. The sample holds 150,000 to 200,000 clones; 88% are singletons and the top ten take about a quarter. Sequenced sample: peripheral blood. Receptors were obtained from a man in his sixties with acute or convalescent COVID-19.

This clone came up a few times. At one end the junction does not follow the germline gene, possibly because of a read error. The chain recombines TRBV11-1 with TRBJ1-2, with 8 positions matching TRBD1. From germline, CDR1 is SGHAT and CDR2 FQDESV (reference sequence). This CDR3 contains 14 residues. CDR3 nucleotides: TGTGCCAGCAGCAGACAGGGGTATAACGATGGCTACACCTTC. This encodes CASSRQGYNDGYTF.

This chain's CDR3 is CASSHSGAPYEQYF. In DNA, the CDR3 is TGTGCCAGCAGTCATAGCGGGGCCCCCTACGAGCAGTACTTC. The chain couples TRBV6-6 to TRBJ2-7; 8 nucleotides agree with TRBD2. The CDR3 loop spans 14 amino acids. Germline trimming cut 5 bases from V and 2 bases from J; bases unmatched to any gene: 5. Germline CDR1 is MNHNY and CDR2 is SVGAGI (reference sequence).

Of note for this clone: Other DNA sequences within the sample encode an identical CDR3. The CDR3 region has the DNA TGTGCCAGTAGTATCCAGGGTAACTATGGCTACACCTTC. Its protein is CASSIQGNYGYTF. J is TRBJ1-2 and V is TRBV19, with TRBD1 as a possible D gene (5 bases). This CDR3 is 13 amino acids long. Per germline, CDR1 LNHDA and CDR2 SQIVND (reference sequence). V lost 3 bases and J lost 1, with 6 bases in between. Based on the CDR3 plus reference TRBV19 and TRBJ1-2, the full variable domain is DGGITQSPKYLFRKEGQNVTLSCEQNLNHDAMYWYRQDPGQGLRLIYYSQIVNDFQKGDIAEGYSVSREKKESFPLTVTSAQKNPTAFYLCASSIQGNYGYTFGSGTRLTVV.

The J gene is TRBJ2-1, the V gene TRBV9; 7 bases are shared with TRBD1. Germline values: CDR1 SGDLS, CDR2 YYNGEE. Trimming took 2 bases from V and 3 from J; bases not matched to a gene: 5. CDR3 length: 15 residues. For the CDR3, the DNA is TGTGCCAGCAGCGTTACGACAGGGAACTACAATGAGCAGTTCTTC. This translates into CASSVTTGNYNEQFF.

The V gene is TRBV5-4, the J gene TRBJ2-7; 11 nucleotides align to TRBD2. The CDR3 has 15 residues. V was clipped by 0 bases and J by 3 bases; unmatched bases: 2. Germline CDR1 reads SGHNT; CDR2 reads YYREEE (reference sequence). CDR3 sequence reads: CASSLVGTSGYEQYF. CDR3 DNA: TGTGCCAGCAGCTTGGTTGGGACTAGCGGCTACGAGCAGTACTTC.

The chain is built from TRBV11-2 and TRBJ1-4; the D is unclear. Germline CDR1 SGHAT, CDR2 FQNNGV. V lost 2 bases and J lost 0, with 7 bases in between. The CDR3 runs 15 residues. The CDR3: CASSLLAATNEKLFF. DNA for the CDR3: TGTGCCAGCAGCTTACTGGCAGCAACTAATGAAAAACTGTTTTTT.

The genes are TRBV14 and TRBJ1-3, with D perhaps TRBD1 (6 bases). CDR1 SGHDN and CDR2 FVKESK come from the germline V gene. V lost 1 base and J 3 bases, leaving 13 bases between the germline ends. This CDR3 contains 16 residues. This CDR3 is CASSQAGGVFGNTIYF. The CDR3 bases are TGTGCCAGCAGCCAAGCGGGGGGCGTCTTTGGAAACACCATATATTTT.

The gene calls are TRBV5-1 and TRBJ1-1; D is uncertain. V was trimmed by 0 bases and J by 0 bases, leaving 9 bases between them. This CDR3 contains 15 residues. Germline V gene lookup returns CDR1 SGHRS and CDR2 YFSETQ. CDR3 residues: CASSLGAFMNTEAFF. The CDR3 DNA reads TGCGCCAGCAGCTTGGGGGCTTTCATGAACACTGAAGCTTTCTTT.

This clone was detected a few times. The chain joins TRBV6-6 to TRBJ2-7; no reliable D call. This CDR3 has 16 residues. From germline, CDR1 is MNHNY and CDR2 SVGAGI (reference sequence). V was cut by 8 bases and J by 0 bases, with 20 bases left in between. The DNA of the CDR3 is TGTGCCAGCCTCGAAAATATCCAGGCGAGCTCCTACGAGCAGTACTTC. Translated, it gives CASLENIQASSYEQYF.

The CDR3: CASSSTGGEQYF. Here the CDR3 DNA reads TGTGCCAGCAGCTCAACAGGGGGAGAGCAGTACTTC. J is TRBJ2-7 and V is TRBV7-2; 8 positions agree with TRBD1. Trimming at V came to 4 bases and at J to 7 bases, leaving 3 bases not matched to a gene. Germline CDR1 SGHTA, CDR2 FQGNSA. This CDR3 spans 12 amino acids.

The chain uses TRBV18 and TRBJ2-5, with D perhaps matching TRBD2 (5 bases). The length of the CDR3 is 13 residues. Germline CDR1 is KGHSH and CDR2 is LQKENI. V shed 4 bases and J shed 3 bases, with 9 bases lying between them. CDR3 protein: CASSLVEEETQYF. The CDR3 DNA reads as TGTGCCAGCTCACTGGTGGAGGAAGAGACCCAGTACTTC.

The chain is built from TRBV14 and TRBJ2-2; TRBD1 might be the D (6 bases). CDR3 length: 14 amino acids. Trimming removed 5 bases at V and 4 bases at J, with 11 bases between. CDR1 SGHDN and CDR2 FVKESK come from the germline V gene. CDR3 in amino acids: CASSYRVVTGELFF. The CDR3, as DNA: TGTGCCAGCAGCTACAGGGTTGTCACCGGGGAGCTGTTTTTT.

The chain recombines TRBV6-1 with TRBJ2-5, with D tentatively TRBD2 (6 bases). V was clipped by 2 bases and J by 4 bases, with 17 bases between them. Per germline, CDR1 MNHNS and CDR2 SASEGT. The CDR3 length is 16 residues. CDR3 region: CASSESGLGGGETQYF. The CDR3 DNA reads TGTGCCAGCAGTGAAAGCGGGCTAGGAGGAGGAGAGACCCAGTACTTC.

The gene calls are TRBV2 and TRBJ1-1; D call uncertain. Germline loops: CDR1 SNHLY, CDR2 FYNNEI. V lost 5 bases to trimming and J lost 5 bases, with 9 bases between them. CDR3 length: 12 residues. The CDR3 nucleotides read TGTGCCAGCAGTATTAGCCCGACTGAAGCTTTCTTT. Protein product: CASSISPTEAFF.

The CDR3, as DNA: TGTGCCAGCAGTTCAGGGGAGTGGGAGACCCAGTACTTC. Encoded protein: CASSSGEWETQYF. This chain joins TRBV12-3 or TRBV12-4 and TRBJ2-5; a weak D match, TRBD1 (6 bases). The CDR3 is 13 residues long. With 4 bases removed from V and 5 bases from J, the gap between germline ends came to 11 bases.

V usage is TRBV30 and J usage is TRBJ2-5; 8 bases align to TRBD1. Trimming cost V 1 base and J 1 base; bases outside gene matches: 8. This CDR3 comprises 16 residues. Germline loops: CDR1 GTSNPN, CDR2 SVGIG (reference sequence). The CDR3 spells CAWSDTGTGLQETQYF. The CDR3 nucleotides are TGTGCCTGGAGTGACACCGGGACAGGCCTCCAAGAGACCCAGTACTTC.

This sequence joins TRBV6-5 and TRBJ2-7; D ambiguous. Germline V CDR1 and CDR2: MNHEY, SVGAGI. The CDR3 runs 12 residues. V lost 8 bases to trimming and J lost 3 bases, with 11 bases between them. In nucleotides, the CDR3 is TGTGCCAGCTCGCAGGAAAACTACGAGCAGTACTTC. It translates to CASSQENYEQYF.

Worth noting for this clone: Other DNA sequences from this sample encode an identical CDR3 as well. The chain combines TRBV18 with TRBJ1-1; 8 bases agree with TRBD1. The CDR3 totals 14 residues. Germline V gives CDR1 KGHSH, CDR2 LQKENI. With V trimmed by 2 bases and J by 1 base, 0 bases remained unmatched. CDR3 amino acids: CASSPGQGNTEAFF. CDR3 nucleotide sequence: TGTGCCAGCTCACCAGGACAGGGGAACACTGAAGCTTTCTTT. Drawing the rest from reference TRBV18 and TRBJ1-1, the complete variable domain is NAGVMQNPRHLVRRRGQEARLRCSPMKGHSHVYWYRQLPEEGLKFMVYLQKENIIDESGMPKERFSAEFPKEGPSILRIQQVVRGDSAAYFCASSPGQGNTEAFFGQGTRLTVV.

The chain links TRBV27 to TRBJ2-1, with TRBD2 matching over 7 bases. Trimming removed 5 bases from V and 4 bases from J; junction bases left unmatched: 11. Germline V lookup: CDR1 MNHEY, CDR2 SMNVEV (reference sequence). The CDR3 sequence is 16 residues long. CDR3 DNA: TGTGCCAGCAGTAGAGGGGCAGGGAGGGTATACAATGAGCAGTTCTTC. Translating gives CASSRGAGRVYNEQFF.

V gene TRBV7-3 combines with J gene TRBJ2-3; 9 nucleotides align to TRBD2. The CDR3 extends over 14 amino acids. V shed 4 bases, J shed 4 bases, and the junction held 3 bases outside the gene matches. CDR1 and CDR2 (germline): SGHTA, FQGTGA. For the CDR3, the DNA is TGTGCCAGCAGCTCGGGGACTAGCCCAGATACGCAGTATTTT. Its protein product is CASSSGTSPDTQYF.

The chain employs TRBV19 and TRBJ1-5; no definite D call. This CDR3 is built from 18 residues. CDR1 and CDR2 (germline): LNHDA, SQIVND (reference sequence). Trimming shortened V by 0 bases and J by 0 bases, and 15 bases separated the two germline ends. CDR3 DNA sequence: TGTGCCAGTAGTATAGACGAGGTCCAGCGACGTAGCAATCAGCCCCAGCATTTT. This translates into CASSIDEVQRRSNQPQHF. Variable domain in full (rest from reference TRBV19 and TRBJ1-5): DGGITQSPKYLFRKEGQNVTLSCEQNLNHDAMYWYRQDPGQGLRLIYYSQIVNDFQKGDIAEGYSVSREKKESFPLTVTSAQKNPTAFYLCASSIDEVQRRSNQPQHFGDGTRLSIL.

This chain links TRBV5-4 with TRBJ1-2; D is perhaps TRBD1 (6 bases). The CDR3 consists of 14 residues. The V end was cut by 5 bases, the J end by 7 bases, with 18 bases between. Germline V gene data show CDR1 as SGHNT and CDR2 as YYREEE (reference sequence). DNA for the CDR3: TGTGCCAGCAGGGAACAAACAGGGATGTTTGGCTACACCTTC. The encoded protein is CASREQTGMFGYTF.

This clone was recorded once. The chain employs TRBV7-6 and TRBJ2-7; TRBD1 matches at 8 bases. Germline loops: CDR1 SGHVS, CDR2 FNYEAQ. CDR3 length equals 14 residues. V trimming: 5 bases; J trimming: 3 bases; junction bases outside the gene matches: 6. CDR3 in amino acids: CASSHDRGGYEQYV. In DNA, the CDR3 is TGTGCCAGCAGCCACGACAGGGGCGGCTACGAGCAGTACGTC.

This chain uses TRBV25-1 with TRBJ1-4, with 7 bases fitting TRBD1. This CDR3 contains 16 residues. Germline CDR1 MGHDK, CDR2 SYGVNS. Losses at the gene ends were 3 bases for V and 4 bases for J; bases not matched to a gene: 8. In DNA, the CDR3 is TGTGCCAGCAGTGACCCTCTGGACAGGTTTAATGAAAAACTGTTTTTT. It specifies CASSDPLDRFNEKLFF.

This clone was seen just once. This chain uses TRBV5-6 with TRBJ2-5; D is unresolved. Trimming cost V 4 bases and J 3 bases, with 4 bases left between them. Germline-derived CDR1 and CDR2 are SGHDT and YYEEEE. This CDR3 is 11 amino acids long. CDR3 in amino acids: CASSREETQYF. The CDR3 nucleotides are TGTGCCAGCAGCCGAGAAGAGACCCAGTACTTC. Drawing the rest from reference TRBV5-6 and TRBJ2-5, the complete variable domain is DAGVTQSPTHLIKTRGQQVTLRCSPKSGHDTVSWYQQALGQGPQFIFQYYEEEERQRGNFPDRFSGHQFPNYSSELNVNALLLGDSALYLCASSREETQYFGPGTRLLVL.

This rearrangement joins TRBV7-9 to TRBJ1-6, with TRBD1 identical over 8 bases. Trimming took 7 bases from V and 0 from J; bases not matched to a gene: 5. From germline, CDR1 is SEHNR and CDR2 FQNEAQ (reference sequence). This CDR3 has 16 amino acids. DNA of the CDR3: TGTGCCAGCACAGGGGGCCCCAGCTCCTATAATTCACCCCTCCACTTT. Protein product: CASTGGPSSYNSPLHF. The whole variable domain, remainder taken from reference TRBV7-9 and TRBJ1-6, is DTGVSQNPRHKITKRGQNVTFRCDPISEHNRLYWYRQTLGQGPEFLTYFQNEAQLEKSRLLSDRFSAERPKGSFSTLEIQRTEQGDSAMYLCASTGGPSSYNSPLHFGNGTRLTVT.

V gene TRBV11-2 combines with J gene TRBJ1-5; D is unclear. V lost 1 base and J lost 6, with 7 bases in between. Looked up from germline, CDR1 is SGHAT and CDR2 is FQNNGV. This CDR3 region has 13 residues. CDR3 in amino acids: CASSLGAGQPQHF. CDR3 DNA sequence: TGTGCCAGCAGCTTAGGCGCAGGTCAGCCCCAGCATTTT.

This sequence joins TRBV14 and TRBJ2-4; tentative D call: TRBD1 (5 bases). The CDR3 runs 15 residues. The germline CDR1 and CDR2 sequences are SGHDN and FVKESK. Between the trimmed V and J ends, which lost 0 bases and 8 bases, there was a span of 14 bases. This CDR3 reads CASSQDKGRRDIQYF. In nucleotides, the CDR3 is TGTGCCAGCAGCCAAGATAAGGGGCGCCGGGACATTCAGTACTTC.

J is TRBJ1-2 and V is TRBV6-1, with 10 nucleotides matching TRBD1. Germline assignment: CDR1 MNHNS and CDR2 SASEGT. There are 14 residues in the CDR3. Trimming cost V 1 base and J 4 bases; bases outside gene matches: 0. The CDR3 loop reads CASSEGDRGYGYTF. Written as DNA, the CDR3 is TGTGCCAGCAGTGAAGGGGACAGGGGCTATGGCTACACCTTC.

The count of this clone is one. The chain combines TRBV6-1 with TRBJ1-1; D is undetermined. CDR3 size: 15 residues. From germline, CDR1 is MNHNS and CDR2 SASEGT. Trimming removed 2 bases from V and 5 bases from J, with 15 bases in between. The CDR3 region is CASSERENQWTEAFF. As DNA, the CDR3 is TGTGCCAGCAGTGAAAGGGAGAACCAGTGGACTGAAGCTTTCTTT.